This passage covers 31 T cell receptor beta chains from one sample sequenced in a study of cytomegalovirus exposure and HLA in healthy donors. Repertoires were generated with immunoSEQ multiplex PCR, while TCRdb's copy carries only in-frame clones and drops some. Here the sample spans 85,000 to 90,000 clones, roughly 96% being singletons. The sequenced sample was PBMCs. The receptors derive from a man aged 18 to 30 in good health and CMV-seronegative.

The chain is built from TRBV14 and TRBJ2-1; 12 bases match TRBD2. Trimming took 4 bases from V and 4 from J; bases not matched to a gene: 17. This CDR3 contains 20 residues. Germline V gives CDR1 SGHDN, CDR2 FVKESK. CDR3 DNA sequence: TGTGCCAGCAGCCTAGCCGGGACTAGCGGGTTCTGGGGGATATACAATGAGCAGTTCTTC. Its translation is CASSLAGTSGFWGIYNEQFF. The full variable domain, rest sourced from reference TRBV14 and TRBJ2-1, is EAGVTQFPSHSVIEKGQTVTLRCDPISGHDNLYWYRRVMGKEIKFLLHFVKESKQDESGMPNNRFLAERTGGTYSTLKVQPAELEDSGVYFCASSLAGTSGFWGIYNEQFFGPGTRLTVL.

The chain recombines TRBV27 with TRBJ2-2; weak D call: TRBD2 (5 bases). Between the trimmed V and J ends, which lost 10 bases and 0 bases, there was a span of 12 bases. The CDR3 sequence is 14 residues long. Germline V gives CDR1 MNHEY, CDR2 SMNVEV (reference sequence). This chain's CDR3 is CATQVAPNTGELFF. The CDR3 DNA reads as TGTGCCACCCAGGTAGCGCCGAACACCGGGGAGCTGTTTTTT.

This rearrangement joins TRBV6-1 to TRBJ2-1; 12 bases are a match to TRBD2. J lost 1 base, V lost 4 bases, and 11 bases had no gene match. This CDR3 comprises 19 residues. CDR1 is MNHNS and CDR2 is SASEGT in the germline V gene. The CDR3, as DNA: TGTGCCAGCAGTGGGCCCCGACTAGCGGGAGAGGGGTCCTACAATGAGCAGTTCTTC. It translates to CASSGPRLAGEGSYNEQFF.

The V and J genes are TRBV5-1 and TRBJ2-3; 8 bases fit TRBD1. The CDR3 has 14 amino acids. Germline-derived CDR1 and CDR2 are SGHRS and YFSETQ. V trimming: 7 bases; J trimming: 4 bases; junction bases outside the gene matches: 8. The CDR3 spells CASYDRGGPDTQYF. In nucleotides, the CDR3 is TGCGCCAGCTACGACAGGGGTGGGCCAGATACGCAGTATTTT. Drawing the rest from reference TRBV5-1 and TRBJ2-3, the complete variable domain is KAGVTQTPRYLIKTRGQQVTLSCSPISGHRSVSWYQQTPGQGLQFLFEYFSETQRNKGNFPGRFSGRQFSNSRSEMNVSTLELGDSALYLCASYDRGGPDTQYFGPGTRLTVL.

This clone turned up a few times. The J gene is TRBJ1-5, the V gene TRBV2; the D gene is possibly TRBD1 (5 bases). The CDR3 has 14 amino acids. V was pared by 7 bases and J by 0 bases, with 10 bases between. CDR1 and CDR2 from the germline V gene are SNHLY and FYNNEI. The CDR3 DNA reads as TGTGCCAGCAATCCGCAGGGTAGCAATCAGCCCCAGCATTTT. Its translation: CASNPQGSNQPQHF.

The chain is built from TRBV6-5 and TRBJ1-1, with D maybe TRBD1 (6 bases). This CDR3 is built from 15 residues. CDR1 and CDR2 (germline): MNHEY, SVGAGI. The V and J ends lost 6 bases and 0 bases respectively, with 14 bases between them. The CDR3 region has the DNA TGTGCCAGCAGAGCGGGACACTCAGTGAACACTGAAGCTTTCTTT. It translates to CASRAGHSVNTEAFF.

The chain joins TRBV7-9 to TRBJ1-1, with D unresolved. CDR1 SEHNR and CDR2 FQNEAQ come from the germline V gene (reference sequence). Trimming cost V 5 bases and J 7 bases, with 14 bases left between them. This CDR3 has 13 residues. As DNA, the CDR3 is TGTGCCAGCAGCCCTAATATAGGAGGTGAAGCTTTCTTT. Its protein is CASSPNIGGEAFF.

The chain links TRBV10-1 to TRBJ1-1; perhaps TRBD1 as D (6 bases). This CDR3 region has 13 residues. V gave up 4 bases and J gave up 7 bases, with 13 bases separating them. Germline values: CDR1 WNHNN, CDR2 SYGVQD (reference sequence). Here the CDR3 DNA reads TGCGCCAGCAGTGCCGGGACAAGTATTGAAGCTTTCTTT. It encodes CASSAGTSIEAFF.

The genes are TRBV11-1 and TRBJ2-3; 7 nucleotides align to TRBD2. CDR1 and CDR2 from the germline V gene are SGHAT and FQDESV (reference sequence). The V and J ends lost 1 base and 0 bases, in that order; junction bases with no gene match: 7. The length of the CDR3 is 17 residues. CDR3 nucleotides: TGTGCCAGCAGCTTAGGATGGGCGGGAGCTAGCACAGATACGCAGTATTTT. Translation gives CASSLGWAGASTDTQYF.

This chain uses TRBV5-1 with TRBJ2-7; 11 bases are a match to TRBD1. The CDR3 spans 15 residues. V gave up 3 bases and J gave up 2 bases; unmatched junction bases: 4. CDR1 and CDR2 (germline): SGHRS, YFSETQ. Here the CDR3 reads CASSSRDRGAYEQYF. DNA for the CDR3: TGCGCCAGCAGCTCCCGGGACAGGGGGGCCTACGAGCAGTACTTC.

The gene calls are TRBV10-3 and TRBJ2-2; 14 bases agree with TRBD2. Germline values: CDR1 ENHRY, CDR2 SYGVKD. This CDR3 region has 20 residues. The trim removed 1 base at V and 2 bases at J, leaving 9 bases unmatched. In nucleotides, the CDR3 is TGTGCCATCAGTGAGTTAAGGACTAGCGGGAGGCGACGCAACACCGGGGAGCTGTTTTTT. The encoded protein is CAISELRTSGRRRNTGELFF.

This sequence joins TRBV13 and TRBJ1-5; 7 bases align to TRBD1. This CDR3 spans 14 amino acids. Looked up from germline, CDR1 is PRHDT and CDR2 is FYEKMQ (reference sequence). J was trimmed by 4 bases and V by 6 bases; bases with no gene match: 6. CDR3 residues: CASRRGGTNQPQHF. The CDR3 nucleotides are TGTGCCAGCAGACGAGGGGGCACTAATCAGCCCCAGCATTTT. The full variable domain, completed using reference TRBV13 and TRBJ1-5, is AAGVIQSPRHLIKEKRETATLKCYPIPRHDTVYWYQQGPGQDPQFLISFYEKMQSDKGSIPDRFSAQQFSDYHSELNMSSLELGDSALYFCASRRGGTNQPQHFGDGTRLSIL.

This clone was seen just once. The genes are TRBV9 and TRBJ2-4; D gene uncertain. The CDR3 has 13 residues. V lost 0 bases and J 6 bases, leaving 7 bases between the germline ends. The germline V gene has CDR1 SGDLS and CDR2 YYNGEE. In DNA, the CDR3 is TGTGCCAGCAGCGTAGCTGACTCAAACATTCAGTACTTC. Its protein product is CASSVADSNIQYF.

Here the CDR3 DNA reads TGTGCCAGCAGCTTGTCGGACAGGAGATACAATGAGCAGTTCTTC. It encodes CASSLSDRRYNEQFF. The chain uses TRBV5-6 and TRBJ2-1, with 7 bases that match TRBD1. Germline-derived CDR1 and CDR2 are SGHDT and YYEEEE. V gave up 1 base and J gave up 4 bases; unmatched junction bases: 5. This CDR3 region has 15 residues.

This chain links TRBV2 with TRBJ2-3; D not resolved. The germline V gene encodes CDR1 SNHLY and CDR2 FYNNEI. The V and J ends lost 4 bases and 6 bases respectively, with 11 bases between them. The CDR3 sequence is 13 residues long. The CDR3 spells CASSAPGQDTQYF. CDR3 coding DNA: TGTGCCAGCAGTGCTCCAGGTCAGGATACGCAGTATTTT.

The rearrangement links TRBV5-1 to TRBJ2-1; TRBD1 is a possible D gene (5 bases). Germline-derived CDR1 and CDR2 are SGHRS and YFSETQ. This CDR3 spans 18 amino acids. Trimming cost V 0 bases and J 7 bases, with 23 bases left between them. The chain's CDR3 is CASSLEFGGHPLRNEQFF. In DNA, the CDR3 is TGCGCCAGCAGCTTGGAATTCGGCGGACATCCTTTGCGGAATGAGCAGTTCTTC.

The chain uses TRBV6-1 and TRBJ2-4; D possibly corresponds to TRBD1 (7 bases). Germline V gives CDR1 MNHNS, CDR2 SASEGT. The V and J ends lost 1 base and 12 bases respectively, with 16 bases between them. CDR3 size: 14 residues. DNA for the CDR3: TGTGCCAGCAGTGAAGGCAGGGGGGTTGATACTCAGTACTTC. Amino acid sequence: CASSEGRGVDTQYF.

The genes are TRBV5-4 and TRBJ2-5; TRBD2 aligns across 7 bases. V dropped 0 bases and J dropped 5; count of bases not matched to a gene: 4. The CDR3 is made up of 14 amino acids. Per germline, CDR1 SGHNT and CDR2 YYREEE (reference sequence). The CDR3 DNA follows: TGTGCCAGCAGCTTGGGACTAGCACGGGAGACCCAGTACTTC. Its translation: CASSLGLARETQYF.

The chain links TRBV4-3 to TRBJ2-1; no reliable D call. CDR3 length equals 16 residues. The V gene's germline CDR1 is LGHNA and CDR2 YSLEER. V was trimmed by 0 bases and J by 2 bases, leaving 11 bases between them. The CDR3 region has the DNA TGCGCCAGCAGCCAAGATGGCGGAGCTCCCTACAATGAGCAGTTCTTC. This gives the protein CASSQDGGAPYNEQFF.

The V call is TRBV5-1, the J call TRBJ2-3; the match to TRBD2 covers 13 bases. The germline gives CDR1 SGHRS, CDR2 YFSETQ. The CDR3 runs 23 residues. J gave up 3 bases and V 4 bases, and 26 bases lay outside the gene matches. CDR3 residues: CASSLSRDRGALLAGGPTDTQYF. The CDR3 coding sequence is TGCGCCAGCAGCCTGAGCCGGGACAGGGGGGCACTACTAGCGGGAGGGCCTACAGATACGCAGTATTTT.

The rearrangement links TRBV19 to TRBJ2-2, with a tentative D call TRBD2 (7 bases). The CDR3 has 16 amino acids. Germline-derived CDR1 and CDR2 are LNHDA and SQIVND (reference sequence). Trimming shortened V by 1 base and J by 0 bases, and 9 bases separated the two germline ends. In DNA form, the CDR3 reads TGTGCCAGTAGTATAGGCGGGGGCTCGAACACCGGGGAGCTGTTTTTT. Its translation: CASSIGGGSNTGELFF.

The chain recombines TRBV7-9 with TRBJ2-1, with D maybe TRBD2 (6 bases). CDR3 length: 14 residues. Germline CDR1 reads SEHNR; CDR2 reads FQNEAQ (reference sequence). V shed 3 bases and J shed 3 bases, with 9 bases lying between them. The CDR3 here is CASSLQGLYNEQFF. Written as DNA, the CDR3 is TGTGCCAGCAGCTTGCAGGGACTCTACAATGAGCAGTTCTTC.

The chain joins TRBV5-1 to TRBJ2-3; TRBD2 matches at 9 bases. The CDR3 has 15 residues. CDR1 SGHRS and CDR2 YFSETQ come from the germline V gene. After removal of 3 bases from V and 2 bases from J, the junction contained 4 bases not matched to a gene. CDR3 DNA sequence: TGCGCCAGCAGCTCATCTAGCGGGGACACAGATACGCAGTATTTT. Its protein is CASSSSSGDTDTQYF.

The gene calls are TRBV5-1 and TRBJ2-5; TRBD2 aligns across 13 bases. After removal of 0 bases from V and 5 bases from J, the junction contained 4 bases not matched to a gene. This CDR3 has 16 residues. CDR1 SGHRS and CDR2 YFSETQ come from the germline V gene. The CDR3 sequence is CASSLGTSGSLETQYF. The CDR3 region has the DNA TGCGCCAGCAGCTTGGGGACTAGCGGGAGTCTGGAGACCCAGTACTTC. Drawing the rest from reference TRBV5-1 and TRBJ2-5, the complete variable domain is KAGVTQTPRYLIKTRGQQVTLSCSPISGHRSVSWYQQTPGQGLQFLFEYFSETQRNKGNFPGRFSGRQFSNSRSEMNVSTLELGDSALYLCASSLGTSGSLETQYFGPGTRLLVL.

The rearrangement joins TRBV5-4 to TRBJ1-1; TRBD1 is a possible D gene (5 bases). V dropped 4 bases and J dropped 4 bases, with 14 bases sitting between them. CDR1 and CDR2 (germline): SGHNT, YYREEE (reference sequence). CDR3 length equals 14 residues. In DNA form, the CDR3 reads TGTGCCAGCAGCCAAACCCAGGGTAGCACTGAAGCTTTCTTT. It encodes CASSQTQGSTEAFF.

V usage is TRBV28 and J usage is TRBJ1-4, with 7 bases identical to TRBD1. The CDR3 runs 15 residues. Germline CDR1 and CDR2: MDHEN and SYDVKM. The ends lost 4 bases at V and 3 bases at J; junction bases unmatched: 5. CDR3 sequence: CASSSVQGSNEKLFF. The CDR3 coding sequence is TGTGCCAGCAGTTCAGTACAGGGGTCTAATGAAAAACTGTTTTTT.

The gene calls are TRBV27 and TRBJ2-7; D perhaps matches TRBD1 (6 bases). CDR1 MNHEY and CDR2 SMNVEV come from the germline V gene (reference sequence). The CDR3 is made up of 13 amino acids. With 10 bases removed from V and 0 bases from J, the gap between germline ends came to 13 bases. The CDR3, as DNA: TGTGCCACCAGGGGCGGGTTCTCCTACGAGCAGTACTTC. It translates to CATRGGFSYEQYF.

The genes are TRBV7-2 and TRBJ2-7; 9 positions agree with TRBD1. V gave up 5 bases and J gave up 5 bases; unmatched junction bases: 13. Germline values: CDR1 SGHTA, CDR2 FQGNSA. The CDR3 covers 16 residues. The chain's CDR3 is CASSPTPGQGPHEQYV. CDR3 sequence (DNA): TGTGCCAGCAGCCCTACCCCGGGACAGGGTCCCCACGAGCAGTACGTC.

The chain couples TRBV30 to TRBJ2-1, with D perhaps matching TRBD1 (6 bases). Germline V gene sequence: CDR1 GTSNPN, CDR2 SVGIG (reference sequence). This CDR3 is built from 13 residues. The ends were cut back, 5 bases at V and 3 bases at J, with 11 bases in the middle. CDR3 residues: CAWGTGFYNEQFF. The DNA for the CDR3 is TGTGCCTGGGGAACAGGGTTCTACAATGAGCAGTTCTTC. The entire variable domain, with the rest obtained from reference TRBV30 and TRBJ2-1, is as follows: SQTIHQWPATLVQPVGSPLSLECTVEGTSNPNLYWYRQAAGRGLQLLFYSVGIGQISSEVPQNLSASRPQDRQFILSSKKLLLSDSGFYLCAWGTGFYNEQFFGPGTRLTVL.

This clone came up once. The chain joins TRBV7-9 to TRBJ2-7; possible D gene TRBD2, 7 bases. The germline CDR1 and CDR2 sequences are SEHNR and FQNEAQ (reference sequence). CDR3 length: 14 residues. The CDR3 here is CASSQGGAQAGPLV. The CDR3, as DNA: TGTGCCAGCAGCCAAGGGGGGGCCCAAGCGGGCCCCCTCGTC.

CDR3: CASSGDFSTDTQYF. The CDR3 nucleotides read TGTGCCAGCTCGGGGGACTTTAGCACAGATACGCAGTATTTT. The chain employs TRBV18 and TRBJ2-3; weak D call: TRBD2 (6 bases). The V gene's germline CDR1 is KGHSH and CDR2 LQKENI. Deletions cut 6 bases from V and 0 bases from J, with 10 bases between. The CDR3 loop spans 14 amino acids.